This entry is about one T cell receptor (beta chain). The data stem from a study of human T cells and chemical hapten exposure. Across the study: 0.01% DPC was applied to the upper back in patch tests, which were read at 6 days.

In the authors' methods: The number of TCRs in each sample had a median of 95,638 and spanned about 20,000 to 690,600. In TCRdb, the RACE reads were re-called with MiXCR into one record per CDR3 protein. The V and J calls were not made by the authors but by TCRdb's processing. There are tens of thousands of distinct CDR3 sequences in the sample; 6.7% occur only once, and around 1.6% lies in the top ten. The sample's time point: pre-sensitization, week 0. Treatment defined: therapeutic diphenylcyclopropenone sensitization with weekly scalp DPC. Alopecia patients, 18 to 70 years old and DPC-suitable, served as donors. V was shortened by 0 bases and J by 0 bases, with 6 bases between the two germline ends. The germline gives CDR1 LGHDT, CDR2 YNNKEL (reference sequence). The CDR3 spans 15 residues.

This rearrangement joins TRBV3-1 to TRBJ1-3; D is unresolved. The sample in question was whole blood, obtained in connection with sensitization to the hapten diphenylcyclopropenone (DPC). This receptor was taken from a woman aged 25 to 45 with alopecia areata. Some clones in this sample may be carry-over from other donors' samples. CDR3 bases: TGTGCCAGCAGCCAAGATAGATACTCTGGAAACACCATATATTTT. The encoded protein is CASSQDRYSGNTIYF.